This T cell receptor beta chain was identified during a study of shared clonotypes between healthy human individuals. Between the trimmed V and J ends, which lost 5 bases and 4 bases, there was a span of 8 bases. Germline V gene lookup returns CDR1 SGHAT and CDR2 FQNNGV. The CDR3 covers 12 residues. Sequenced by immunoSEQ multiplex PCR; TCRdb stores in-frame clones only, minus some. The data show 630,000 or so clones, with more than 95% seen just once and 0.3% to 0.35% held by the top ten. Positive CCR7 selection of CD45RO-negative cells yielded the naive CD8 cells, and terminally differentiated effector memory CD45RA+ cells were excluded.

The material sequenced was naive CD8+ T cells sorted from blood. The gene calls are TRBV11-2 and TRBJ2-5; D gene ambiguous. This clonotype originated in a man aged 25 to 40 in good health. The CDR3 nucleotides read TGTGCCAGCAGCATATATGGAGAGACCCAGTACTTC. The encoded protein is CASSIYGETQYF.